The sample holds many counts of the clone carrying this T cell receptor beta chain. This specimen comes from a study of T cells in Graves' hyperthyroidism and ophthalmopathy. TCR beta CDR3 regions were amplified from RNA transcripts. An initial round of RT-PCR targeting the TCR CDR3 relied on the HTBI primer set. One entry per CDR3 protein results from TCRdb running MiXCR on the multiplex PCR reads. The table lists hundreds of thousands of distinct CDR3 sequences, approximately 25% of them singletons, with 30% to 40% in the top ten. CDR3 size: 14 residues. Germline CDR1 is SGHRS and CDR2 is YFSETQ. Trimming took off 0 bases at V and 5 bases at J, with 11 bases between the two ends.

This TCR was sampled from a woman aged 40 to 50 with Graves' ophthalmopathy. The chain uses TRBV5-1 and TRBJ2-5, with D uncertain. Sequences were obtained from blood. CDR3 residues: CASSLVGIRETQYF. DNA of the CDR3: TGCGCCAGCAGCTTGGTGGGGATCCGGGAGACCCAGTACTTC.